This TCR beta chain was captured by sequencing in a study of blood T cell repertoires in COVID-19. Whole-study context: Some COVID-19 samples were acute and others convalescent; all came from the United States, Italy and Spain. The cDNA or gDNA used as material had been derived from T cells, B-cell-depleted T cells, or PBMCs.

Germline CDR1 and CDR2: MNHNS and SASEGT. CDR3 length equals 14 residues. V gave up 3 bases and J gave up 4 bases, with 10 bases separating them. Study processing details: Amplification with reference gene primers provided the estimates of nucleated cell counts. The repertoire was sequenced with immunoSEQ multiplex PCR; TCRdb's copy has only in-frame clones and lacks some. The D gene and trimming were derived from the DNA, and the V and J assignments and clone size from that table. The data show tens of thousands of clones, around 83% seen once. Sequenced material: peripheral blood. The sequence was obtained from a woman of 80 years or more in a cohort sampled during active or convalescent COVID-19. The rearrangement joins TRBV6-1 to TRBJ1-3; TRBD1 might be the D (6 bases). CDR3 residues: CASSDRGAGNTIYF. Written as DNA, the CDR3 is TGTGCCAGCAGTGATCGGGGGGCCGGAAACACCATATATTTT.